The text below deals with one T cell receptor beta chain. J was trimmed by 5 bases and V by 6 bases; bases with no gene match: 9. The germline gives CDR1 SGHTA, CDR2 FQGTGA. CDR3 size: 14 residues. The source of the sample is a study of technical replicates of blood from four donors. TCRdb's table, derived via immunoSEQ multiplex PCR, lists solely in-frame clones and lacks some. The table records 76,000 or so clones, more than 85% of them present only once. The TCR sequence derives from a human donor in good health. J is TRBJ1-1 and V is TRBV7-3; 7 nucleotides agree with TRBD1. Sequenced sample: T cells isolated from PBMCs. Here the CDR3 DNA reads TGTGCCAGCAGGTCCGCCAGGGGGACGACTGAAGCTTTCTTT. It is translated as CASRSARGTTEAFF.